This T cell receptor (beta chain) was retrieved from a study of cytomegalovirus exposure and HLA in healthy donors. Both 60 Vbeta primers and 13 Jbeta primers went into the PCR. The protocol was immunoSEQ multiplex PCR, while the TCRdb copy is restricted to in-frame clones and leaves out a portion. The repertoire consists of about 140,000 clones, with around 77% occurring once and the leading ten covering 2.2%. CDR1 SGHVS and CDR2 FQNEAQ come from the germline V gene. CDR3 size: 15 residues. V dropped 5 bases and J dropped 4; count of bases not matched to a gene: 9. The TCR sequence derives from a man aged 30 to 45 in good health and CMV-seronegative. J is TRBJ2-5 and V is TRBV7-8; 8 positions agree with TRBD1. The sequenced material came from PBMCs. CDR3 sequence reads: CASSRNTGGGETQYF. DNA of the CDR3: TGTGCCAGCAGCCGAAATACAGGGGGTGGAGAGACCCAGTACTTC.